This T cell receptor (beta chain) was identified in a study of neurological immune-mediated disorders. Study-level points and caveats: On phylogenetic grouping, the repertoires of 18 of 34 multiple sclerosis patients fell within one related-CDR3 cluster, constituting a possible signature.

J gave up 0 bases and V 6 bases, and 2 bases lay outside the gene matches. Per germline, CDR1 ENHRY and CDR2 SYGVKD. CDR3 length: 14 residues. TCRdb reanalysed the 5' RACE reads using MiXCR and keeps one entry per CDR3 protein. The profile covers about 35,000 distinct CDR3 sequences, with 3.8% appearing a single time and around 2% taken by the ten largest. This clonotype was observed at least ten times. Its target is not known. The chain carries TRBV10-3 and TRBJ1-1; 9 positions match TRBD1. The sequence was obtained from a man aged 25-45 years with multiple sclerosis. What was sequenced was PBMCs. DNA for the CDR3: TGTGCCATCAGGGGGGACAGGGTGAACACTGAAGCTTTCTTT. Its translation: CAIRGDRVNTEAFF.